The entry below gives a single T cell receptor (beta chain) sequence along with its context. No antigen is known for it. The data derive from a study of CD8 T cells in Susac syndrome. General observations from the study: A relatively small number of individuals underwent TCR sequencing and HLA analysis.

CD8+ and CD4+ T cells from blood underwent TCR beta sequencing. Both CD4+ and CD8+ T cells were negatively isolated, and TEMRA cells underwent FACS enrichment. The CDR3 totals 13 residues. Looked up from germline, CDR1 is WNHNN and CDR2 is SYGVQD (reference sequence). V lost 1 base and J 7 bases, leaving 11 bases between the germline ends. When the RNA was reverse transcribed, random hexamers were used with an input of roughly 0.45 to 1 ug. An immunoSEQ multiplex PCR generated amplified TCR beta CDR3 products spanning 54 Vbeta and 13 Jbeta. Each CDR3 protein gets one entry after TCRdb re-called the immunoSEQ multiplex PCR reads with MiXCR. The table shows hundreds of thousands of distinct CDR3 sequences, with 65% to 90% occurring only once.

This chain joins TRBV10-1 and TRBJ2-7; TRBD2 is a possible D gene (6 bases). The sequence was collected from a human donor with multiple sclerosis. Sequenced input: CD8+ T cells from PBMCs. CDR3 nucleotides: TGCGCCAGCAGTGAGTTGCCGGGGAGGGAGCAGTACTTC. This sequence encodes CASSELPGREQYF.